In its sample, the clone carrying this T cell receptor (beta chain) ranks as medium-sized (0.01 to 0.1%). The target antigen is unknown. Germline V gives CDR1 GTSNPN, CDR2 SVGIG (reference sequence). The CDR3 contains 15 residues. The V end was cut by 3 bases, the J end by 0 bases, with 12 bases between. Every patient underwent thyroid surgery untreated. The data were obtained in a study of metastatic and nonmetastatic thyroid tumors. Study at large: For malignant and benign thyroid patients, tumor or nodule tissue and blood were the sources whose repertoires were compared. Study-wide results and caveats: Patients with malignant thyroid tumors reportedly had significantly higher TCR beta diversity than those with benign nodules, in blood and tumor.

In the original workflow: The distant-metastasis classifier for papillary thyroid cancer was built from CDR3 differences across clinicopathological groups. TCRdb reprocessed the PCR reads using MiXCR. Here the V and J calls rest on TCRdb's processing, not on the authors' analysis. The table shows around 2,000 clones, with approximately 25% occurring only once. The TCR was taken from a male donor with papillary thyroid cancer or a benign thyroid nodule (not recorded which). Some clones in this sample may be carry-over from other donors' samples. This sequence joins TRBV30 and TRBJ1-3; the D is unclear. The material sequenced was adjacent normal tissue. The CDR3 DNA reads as TGTGCCTGGAGGGCCGGGCCGTTCTCTGGAAACACCATATATTTT. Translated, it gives CAWRAGPFSGNTIYF.